The subject of this entry is one T cell receptor beta chain. Its antigen remains unknown. The sample belongs to a study of STAT5B mutations in CD4+ large granular lymphocyte leukemia. Study-wide results and limits: Without putative leukemic clones, patient CD4-sorted repertoires remained more clonal than healthy CD4+ repertoires. Data were not HLA-matched across samples. Roughly a quarter of private leukemic clonotypes occurred rarely in other patients' non-leukemic repertoires.

Original data processing: The detection floor for productive clonotype frequency was 2.59 x 10-5. The table came from immunoSEQ multiplex PCR; TCRdb's copy has only in-frame clones and leaves some out. V, J and clone size are taken as reported in that table, and D and trimming were inferred from the DNA itself. The profile shows approximately 49,000 clones, 55% to 75% of them singletons. V was pared by 4 bases and J by 6 bases, with 4 bases of the junction left unmatched. The germline gives CDR1 SGHDN, CDR2 FVKESK. The CDR3 consists of 14 residues. The rearrangement joins TRBV14 to TRBJ2-2, with 8 bases identical to TRBD1. The sequencing input was CD4+ T cells from blood buffy coats. The TCR sequence derives from a human donor in good health. The CDR3 DNA sequence: TGTGCCAGCAGCCGACAGGGGATCTCCGGGGAGCTGTTTTTT. Translating it yields CASSRQGISGELFF.